This is a list of T cell receptor beta chains from one sample in a study of T cell repertoires in cytomegalovirus infection. No antigens are known for them. TCRdb recomputed calls from the reads with MiXCR, one row per CDR3 protein. This sample has more than 250,000 distinct CDR3 sequences, with roughly 25% found just once. Sequencing used cultured PBMCs, obtained from culture after CMV antigen stimulation. The receptors were sampled from a human donor in good health (CMV status not recorded). Some clones in this sample may be carry-over from other donors' samples. Each CDR3 is given with its conserved first and last residue. The order of the fields is V gene, J gene, clone size, D gene, CDR3 DNA, CDR3 protein. D genes are given only for firm matches. The size field is filled for only some rows; it gives once, few, many or a size class.

>TRBV28|TRBJ1-5|many|TRBD1
TGTGCCAGCGCCGACAGGGTCAATCAGCCCCAGCATTTT
CASADRVNQPQHF
>TRBV27|TRBJ2-3|.|.
TGTGCCAGCAGTTTCCAGGGACAACGACGCACAGATACGCAGTATTTT
CASSFQGQRRTDTQYF
>TRBV5-4|TRBJ2-3|.|TRBD2
TGTGCCAGCAGCTTGGGATGGGCTAGCGGGATGGCAGATACGCAGTATTTT
CASSLGWASGMADTQYF
>TRBV7-2|TRBJ1-2|.|.
TGTGCCAGCAGCCCGGACAGCTCGGGTGGCTACACCTTC
CASSPDSSGGYTF
>TRBV7-2|TRBJ2-1|many|.
TGTGCCAGCAGCTTGGGGGGATCGGAGAATGAGCAGTTCTTC
CASSLGGSENEQFF
>TRBV7-9|TRBJ2-5|.|.
TGTGCCAGCAGCCCCGCGGCGGAACAAGAGACCCAGTACTTC
CASSPAAEQETQYF
>TRBV7-9|TRBJ2-3|.|.
TGTGCCAGCAGCCCGGGACCGGGGACAGATACGCAGTATTTT
CASSPGPGTDTQYF
>TRBV28|TRBJ2-1|few|.
TGTGCCAGCAGTTTTGACAGGAACAAGGTCTTC
CASSFDRNKVF
>TRBV6-5|TRBJ1-2|few|TRBD1
TGTGCCAGCAGTAGGACAGGGGTCTATGGCTACACCTTC
CASSRTGVYGYTF
>TRBV7-6|TRBJ1-2|few|.
TGTGCCAGCAGCCTCGACGGAAATGGCTACACCTTC
CASSLDGNGYTF
>TRBV7-2|TRBJ2-3|many|.
TGTGCCAGCACCAGGCAGGCCCGCACAGATACGCAGTATTTT
CASTRQARTDTQYF
>TRBV7-2|TRBJ2-5|many|.
TGTGCCAGCAGCTTTCAGGGGGGACAAGAGACCCAGTACTTC
CASSFQGGQETQYF
>TRBV7-2|TRBJ2-7|.|TRBD1
TGTGCCAGCAGCTTGGGACAGGGTTTCTACGAGCAGTACTTC
CASSLGQGFYEQYF
>TRBV7-2|TRBJ1-5|many|.
TGTGCCAGCAGCAACCACGGGGGGAGCAATCAGCCCCAGCATTTT
CASSNHGGSNQPQHF
>TRBV7-2|TRBJ2-2|.|.
TGTGCCAGCAGCGTTCAGCTAAAAAACACCGGGGAGCTGTTTTTT
CASSVQLKNTGELFF
>TRBV7-2|TRBJ1-1|.|.
TGTGCCAGCAGCTTAGTGGGGGGTCCGAACACTGAAGCTTTCTTT
CASSLVGGPNTEAFF
>TRBV20-1|TRBJ1-1|few|.
TGCAGTGCTAGGAGGGGGGGGAGACTCGAAGCTTTCTTT
CSARRGGRLEAFF
>TRBV7-8|TRBJ2-5|many|.
TGTGCCAGCAGCTCTTTCCGGGACAGCGCGGGGGAGACCCAGTACTTC
CASSSFRDSAGETQYF
>TRBV6-2/TRBV6-3|TRBJ1-1|.|.
TGTGCCAGCTTCTCACAACTCGGGACTGAAGCTTTCTTT
CASFSQLGTEAFF
>TRBV10-3|TRBJ2-5|.|.
TGTGCCATCACCCCGCGAGAGGGGGAGACCCAGTACTTC
CAITPREGETQYF
>TRBV12-3/TRBV12-4|TRBJ2-5|many|.
TGTGCCAGCAGTTTAGAATGGGGCGGGACGGAGACCCAGTACTTC
CASSLEWGGTETQYF
>TRBV6-6|TRBJ2-2|few|.
TGTGCCAGCAGTTACTGGGGCGAGACGAACACCGGGGAGCTGTTTTTT
CASSYWGETNTGELFF
>TRBV7-8|TRBJ2-7|few|TRBD2
TGTGCCAGCAGCTCGGGACTAGCGGGAGGGAGCTCCTACGAGCAGTACTTC
CASSSGLAGGSSYEQYF
>TRBV12-3/TRBV12-4|TRBJ2-1|many|.
TGTGCCAGCACCTTAGCGGATGAAGATGAGCAGTTCTTC
CASTLADEDEQFF
>TRBV3-1|TRBJ1-6|.|.
TGTGCCAGCAGCCCGGACGGAAATTCACCCCTCCACTTT
CASSPDGNSPLHF
>TRBV7-2|TRBJ2-7|many|.
TGTGCCAGCAGCCCTCGGGGCAGGAGCTCCTACGAGCAGTACTTC
CASSPRGRSSYEQYF
>TRBV7-2|TRBJ2-7|few|.
TGTGCCAGCAGCTCTCGTGTAGGGAACACCTACGAGCAGTACTTC
CASSSRVGNTYEQYF
>TRBV6-5|TRBJ1-2|.|.
TGTGCCAGCAGGATTCACTCCGTCGGGGGAGACTATGGCTACACCTTC
CASRIHSVGGDYGYTF
>TRBV7-2|TRBJ1-1|many|TRBD1
TGTGCCAGCAGCGAACAGGGGTTGGACACTGAAGCTTTCTTT
CASSEQGLDTEAFF
>TRBV7-2|TRBJ1-4|few|.
TGTGCCAGCAGCTTACAAGGGCCAACTAATGAAAAACTGTTTTTT
CASSLQGPTNEKLFF
>TRBV7-3|TRBJ2-1|.|.
TGTGCCAGCAGCGCAAACAGGGCGAGCTCCTACAATGAGCAGTTCTTC
CASSANRASSYNEQFF
>TRBV15|TRBJ2-5|.|.
TGTGCCACCAGCAGAGGCGGGACAATATACGGTGGGACCCAGTACTTC
CATSRGGTIYGGTQYF
>TRBV7-2|TRBJ1-2|many|.
TGTGCCAGCAGCTTATCCACAGGAGGCAACTATGGCTACACCTTC
CASSLSTGGNYGYTF
>TRBV11-1|TRBJ1-3|.|.
TGTGCCAGCAGCTTCGTCCTTGGCGGATCCGGAAACACCATATATTTT
CASSFVLGGSGNTIYF
>TRBV12-3/TRBV12-4|TRBJ1-1|few|TRBD1
TGTGCCAGCAGGGGGTCGGGACAGGGTTATGATGGAGCTTTCTTT
CASRGSGQGYDGAFF
>TRBV29-1|TRBJ2-5|.|.
TGCAGCGTTGGGGTAGCGGAACAAGAGACCCAGTACTTC
CSVGVAEQETQYF
>TRBV5-5|TRBJ1-4|few|TRBD1
TGTGCCAGCGGATACTTCGGGACAGATGGAGGAAAACTGTTTTTT
CASGYFGTDGGKLFF
>TRBV6-1|TRBJ1-5|few|.
TGTGCCAGCAGGGGCAGAAAGGGGGGCAATCAGCCCCAGCATTTT
CASRGRKGGNQPQHF
>TRBV4-1|TRBJ2-3|.|TRBD2
TGCGCCAGCAGCCAAGAACGGGAGGGGGGAGATACGCAGTATTTT
CASSQEREGGDTQYF
>TRBV18|TRBJ1-4|.|.
TGTGCCAGCTCACCCGCCCGGAGGGAAAATGAAAAACTGTTTTTT
CASSPARRENEKLFF
>TRBV6-6|TRBJ1-4|.|.
TGTGCCAGCAGTTACCAGCAGGGAACTAATGAAAAACTGTTTTTT
CASSYQQGTNEKLFF
>TRBV12-3/TRBV12-4|TRBJ2-3|few|.
TGTGCCAGCAGTCTCGAAAGCGGGACAAGCACAGATACGCAGTATTTT
CASSLESGTSTDTQYF